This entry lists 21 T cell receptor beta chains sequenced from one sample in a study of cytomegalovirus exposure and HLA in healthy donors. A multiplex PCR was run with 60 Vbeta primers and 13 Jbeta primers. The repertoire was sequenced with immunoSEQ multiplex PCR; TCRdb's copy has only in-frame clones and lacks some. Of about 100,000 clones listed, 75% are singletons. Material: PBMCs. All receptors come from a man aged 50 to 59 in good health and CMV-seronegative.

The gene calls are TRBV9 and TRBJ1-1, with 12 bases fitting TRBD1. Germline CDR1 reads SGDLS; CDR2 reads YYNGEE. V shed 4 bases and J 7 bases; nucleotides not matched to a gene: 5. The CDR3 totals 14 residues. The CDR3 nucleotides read TGTGCCAGCAGCCCGGGACAGGGGGCCGGTGAAGCTTTCTTT. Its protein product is CASSPGQGAGEAFF.

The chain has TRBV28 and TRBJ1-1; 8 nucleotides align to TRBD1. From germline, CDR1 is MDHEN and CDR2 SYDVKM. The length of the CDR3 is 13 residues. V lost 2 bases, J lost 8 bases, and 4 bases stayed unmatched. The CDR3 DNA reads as TGTGCCAGCAGTTTAGGACAGGGCCAAGAAGCTTTCTTT. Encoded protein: CASSLGQGQEAFF.

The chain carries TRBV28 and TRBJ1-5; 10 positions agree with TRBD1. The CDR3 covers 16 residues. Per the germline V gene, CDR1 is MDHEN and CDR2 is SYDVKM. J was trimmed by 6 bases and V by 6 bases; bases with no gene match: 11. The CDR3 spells CASSYTGTGVGQPQHF. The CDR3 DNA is TGTGCCAGCAGCTATACTGGGACAGGGGTAGGTCAGCCCCAGCATTTT.

CDR3 protein: CASSWDRGTEAFF. In DNA form, the CDR3 reads TGTGCCAGCAGTTGGGACAGGGGCACTGAAGCTTTCTTT. This chain uses TRBV5-6 with TRBJ1-1, with TRBD1 identical over 10 bases. Germline CDR1 SGHDT, CDR2 YYEEEE. The CDR3 has 13 amino acids. V dropped 5 bases and J dropped 4; count of bases not matched to a gene: 2.

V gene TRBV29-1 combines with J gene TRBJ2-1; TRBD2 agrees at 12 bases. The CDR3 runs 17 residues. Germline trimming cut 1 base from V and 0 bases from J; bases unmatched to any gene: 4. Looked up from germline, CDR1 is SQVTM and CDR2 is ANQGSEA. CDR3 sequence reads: CSVEGTSGMSSYNEQFF. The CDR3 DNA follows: TGCAGCGTTGAAGGGACTAGCGGGATGAGCTCCTACAATGAGCAGTTCTTC.

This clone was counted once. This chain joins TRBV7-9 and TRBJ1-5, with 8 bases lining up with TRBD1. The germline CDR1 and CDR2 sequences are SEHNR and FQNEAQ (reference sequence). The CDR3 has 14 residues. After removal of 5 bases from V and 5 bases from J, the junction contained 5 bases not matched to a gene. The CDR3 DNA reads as TGTGCCAGCAGCCTGACAGGGGAGGATCAGCCCCAGCATTTT. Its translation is CASSLTGEDQPQHF.

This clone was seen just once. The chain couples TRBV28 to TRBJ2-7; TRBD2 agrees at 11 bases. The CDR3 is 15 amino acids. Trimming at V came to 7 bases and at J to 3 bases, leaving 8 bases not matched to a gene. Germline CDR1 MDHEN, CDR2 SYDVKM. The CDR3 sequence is CASTMTSGEVYEQYF. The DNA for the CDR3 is TGTGCCAGCACCATGACTAGCGGGGAGGTCTACGAGCAGTACTTC.

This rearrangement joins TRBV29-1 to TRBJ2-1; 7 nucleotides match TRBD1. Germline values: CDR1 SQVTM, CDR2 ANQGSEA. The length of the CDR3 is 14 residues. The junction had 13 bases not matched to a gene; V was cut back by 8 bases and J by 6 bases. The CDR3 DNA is TGCAGCACGCAACTCCTAGACAGGGTCAATGAGCAGTTCTTC. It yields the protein CSTQLLDRVNEQFF.

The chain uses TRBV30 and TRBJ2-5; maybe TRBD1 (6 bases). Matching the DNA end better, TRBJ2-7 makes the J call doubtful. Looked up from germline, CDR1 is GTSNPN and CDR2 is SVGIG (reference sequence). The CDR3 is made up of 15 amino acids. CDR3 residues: CAWRQTGILVGEQYF. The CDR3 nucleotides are TGTGCCTGGCGACAAACAGGGATCTTAGTGGGCGAGCAGTACTTC.

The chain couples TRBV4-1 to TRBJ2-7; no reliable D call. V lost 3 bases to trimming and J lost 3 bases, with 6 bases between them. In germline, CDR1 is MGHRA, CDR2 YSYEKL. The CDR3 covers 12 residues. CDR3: CASSQNGYEQYF. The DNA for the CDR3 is TGCGCCAGCAGCCAGAACGGCTACGAGCAGTACTTC.

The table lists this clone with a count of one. The CDR3 coding sequence is TGTGCCAGCTCGCCCCAGGGGGAGACCCAGTACTTC. This codes for CASSPQGETQYF. The rearrangement links TRBV18 to TRBJ2-5, with a weak D call TRBD1 (6 bases). Trimming left V 6 bases short and J 5 bases short, with 10 bases between. Germline V gene data show CDR1 as KGHSH and CDR2 as LQKENI. The CDR3 sequence is 12 residues long.

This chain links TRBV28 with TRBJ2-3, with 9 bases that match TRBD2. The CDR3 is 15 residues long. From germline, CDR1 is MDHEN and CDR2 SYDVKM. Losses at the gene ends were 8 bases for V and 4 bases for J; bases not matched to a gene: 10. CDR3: CASLLSGRGADTQYF. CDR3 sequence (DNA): TGTGCCAGCCTCCTTAGCGGGAGAGGGGCAGATACGCAGTATTTT.

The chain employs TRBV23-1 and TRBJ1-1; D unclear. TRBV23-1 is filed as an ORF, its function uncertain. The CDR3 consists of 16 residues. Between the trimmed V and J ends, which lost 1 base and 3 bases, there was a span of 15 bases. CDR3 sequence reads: CASSQLGESVDTEAFF. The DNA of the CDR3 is TGCGCCAGCAGTCAATTGGGCGAATCAGTGGACACTGAAGCTTTCTTT.

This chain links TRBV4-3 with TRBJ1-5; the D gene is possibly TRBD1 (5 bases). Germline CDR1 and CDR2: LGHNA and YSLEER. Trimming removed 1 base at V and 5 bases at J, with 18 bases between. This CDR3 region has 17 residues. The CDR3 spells CASSQGADSWAHQPQHF. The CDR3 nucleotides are TGCGCCAGCAGCCAAGGCGCAGACAGCTGGGCTCATCAGCCCCAGCATTTT.

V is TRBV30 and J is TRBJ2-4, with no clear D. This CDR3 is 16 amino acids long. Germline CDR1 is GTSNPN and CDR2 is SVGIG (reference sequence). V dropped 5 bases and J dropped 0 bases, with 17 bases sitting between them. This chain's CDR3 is CAWASLTLLAKNIQYF. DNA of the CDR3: TGTGCCTGGGCCAGTCTGACTTTACTAGCCAAAAACATTCAGTACTTC.

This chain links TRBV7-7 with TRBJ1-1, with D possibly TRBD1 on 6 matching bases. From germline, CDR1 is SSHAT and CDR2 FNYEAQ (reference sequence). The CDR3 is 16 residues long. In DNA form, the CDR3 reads TGTGCTAGCGTTCCGATCTCGGGGGCGGGGGACACTGAAGCTTTCTTT. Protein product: CASVPISGAGDTEAFF.

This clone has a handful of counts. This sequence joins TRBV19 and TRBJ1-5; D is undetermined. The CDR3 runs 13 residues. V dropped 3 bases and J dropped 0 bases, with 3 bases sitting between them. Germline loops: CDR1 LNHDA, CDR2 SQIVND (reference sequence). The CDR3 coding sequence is TGTGCCAGTAGTATGGCTAGCAATCAGCCCCAGCATTTT. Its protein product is CASSMASNQPQHF.

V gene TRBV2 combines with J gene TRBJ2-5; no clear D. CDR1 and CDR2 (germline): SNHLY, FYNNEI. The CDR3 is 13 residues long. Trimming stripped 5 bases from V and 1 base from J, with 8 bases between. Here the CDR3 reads CASSLVAQETQYF. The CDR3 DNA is TGTGCCAGCAGTTTGGTAGCCCAAGAGACCCAGTACTTC.

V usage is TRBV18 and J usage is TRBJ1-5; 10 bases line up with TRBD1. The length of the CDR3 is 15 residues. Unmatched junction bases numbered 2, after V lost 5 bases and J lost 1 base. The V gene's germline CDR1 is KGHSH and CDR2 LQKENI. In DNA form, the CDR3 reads TGTGCCAGCTCATGGGACAGGGGAAGCAATCAGCCCCAGCATTTT. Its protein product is CASSWDRGSNQPQHF. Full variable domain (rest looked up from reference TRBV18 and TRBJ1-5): NAGVMQNPRHLVRRRGQEARLRCSPMKGHSHVYWYRQLPEEGLKFMVYLQKENIIDESGMPKERFSAEFPKEGPSILRIQQVVRGDSAAYFCASSWDRGSNQPQHFGDGTRLSIL.

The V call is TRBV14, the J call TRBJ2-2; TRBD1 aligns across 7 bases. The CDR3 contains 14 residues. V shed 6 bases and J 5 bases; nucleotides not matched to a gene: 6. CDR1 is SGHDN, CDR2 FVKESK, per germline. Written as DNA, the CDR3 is TGTGCCAGCAGTCGACAGGGTCCTACCGGGGAGCTGTTTTTT. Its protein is CASSRQGPTGELFF.

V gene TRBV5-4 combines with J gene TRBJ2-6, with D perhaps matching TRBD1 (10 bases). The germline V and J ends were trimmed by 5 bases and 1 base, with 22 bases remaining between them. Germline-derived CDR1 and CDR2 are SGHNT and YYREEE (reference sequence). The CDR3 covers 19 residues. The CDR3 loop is CASRSSGGQGISGANVLTF. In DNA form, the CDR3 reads TGTGCCAGCAGGAGTAGCGGGGGACAGGGGATTTCTGGGGCCAACGTCCTGACTTTC.